The following is a T cell receptor beta chain sequence with its context. This record belongs to a study of CD8+ T cells in alopecia areata. The germline CDR1 and CDR2 sequences are GTSNPN and SVGIG (reference sequence). This CDR3 spans 17 amino acids. Trimming removed 3 bases at V and 0 bases at J, with 15 bases between. Researchers picked out CD4+ and CD8+ T cells from PBMCs by sorting. RNA, once extracted, was reverse transcribed into cDNA for use as the sequencing template. Clones were read by immunoSEQ multiplex PCR, and TCRdb kept only the in-frame ones, dropping some. This sample has 150,000 or so clones; around 54% occur once, and the top ten carry approximately 4.3%.

The chain combines TRBV30 with TRBJ2-6; D call uncertain. The receptor's source is a human donor in good health. The sequencing sample was made of CD4+ T cells sorted from blood. As DNA, the CDR3 is TGTGCCTGGAGAAGGCTCGGGCAGGCCTCTGGGGCCAACGTCCTGACTTTC. As protein: CAWRRLGQASGANVLTF.